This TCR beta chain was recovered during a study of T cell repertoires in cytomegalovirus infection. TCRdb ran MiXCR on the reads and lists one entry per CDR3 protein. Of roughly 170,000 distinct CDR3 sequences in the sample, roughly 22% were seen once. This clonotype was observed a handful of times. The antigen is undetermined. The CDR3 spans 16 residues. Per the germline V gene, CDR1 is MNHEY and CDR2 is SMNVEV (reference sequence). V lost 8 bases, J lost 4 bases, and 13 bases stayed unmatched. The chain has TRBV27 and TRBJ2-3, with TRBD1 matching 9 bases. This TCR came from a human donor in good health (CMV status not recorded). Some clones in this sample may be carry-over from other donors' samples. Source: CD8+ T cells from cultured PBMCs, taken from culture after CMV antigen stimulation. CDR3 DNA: TGTGCCAGCCGAAACCGGGACAGGGTGTTCGCAGATACGCAGTATTTT. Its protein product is CASRNRDRVFADTQYF.